Below, 13 T cell receptor beta chains from the same sample are listed, as sequenced in a study of blood T cell repertoires in COVID-19. This table comes from immunoSEQ multiplex PCR, and its TCRdb copy is limited to in-frame clones, with some not included. Here the sample spans some 250,000 clones, approximately 90% being singletons. The sequenced sample was PBMCs or T cells enriched from blood (not recorded which). These receptors were obtained from a middle-aged woman with acute COVID-19.

This chain links TRBV5-1 with TRBJ2-2, with 7 positions matching TRBD1. CDR1 is SGHRS, CDR2 YFSETQ, per germline. The CDR3 is made up of 14 amino acids. Trimming removed 2 bases from V and 6 bases from J; junction bases left unmatched: 4. The CDR3 nucleotides are TGCGCCAGCAGCTTTACAGGGGCCCCCGGGGAGCTGTTTTTT. It is translated as CASSFTGAPGELFF.

The genes are TRBV27 and TRBJ1-1; D is unclear. Deletions cut 2 bases from V and 5 bases from J, with 12 bases between. Germline-derived CDR1 and CDR2 are MNHEY and SMNVEV (reference sequence). The CDR3 has 14 amino acids. CDR3 in DNA: TGTGCCAGCAGTTTAATGGGCAGAGGGACTGAAGCTTTCTTT. Translating gives CASSLMGRGTEAFF.

The gene calls are TRBV27 and TRBJ2-7; 8 bases map to TRBD1. Unmatched junction bases numbered 2, after V lost 2 bases and J lost 2 bases. Germline CDR1 reads MNHEY; CDR2 reads SMNVEV (reference sequence). The CDR3 extends over 14 amino acids. The chain's CDR3 is CASSLGQGTYEQYF. In nucleotides, the CDR3 is TGTGCCAGCAGTTTAGGACAGGGAACCTACGAGCAGTACTTC.

The rearrangement joins TRBV12-5 to TRBJ1-5; 7 bases line up with TRBD1. This CDR3 has 14 amino acids. Germline trimming cut 8 bases from V and 7 bases from J; bases unmatched to any gene: 11. Germline V CDR1 and CDR2: LGHNT, FRNRAP. The CDR3 bases are TGTGCTAGTAGACAAGACAGGGTGGACCAGCCCCAGCATTTT. It is translated as CASRQDRVDQPQHF.

This chain uses TRBV5-6 with TRBJ2-1; D is perhaps TRBD2 (6 bases). The V gene lost 0 bases and the J gene lost 6 bases, with 16 bases spanning the gap. This CDR3 has 16 residues. The germline V gene encodes CDR1 SGHDT and CDR2 YYEEEE. This CDR3 is CASSLDGLARANEQFF. The CDR3 nucleotides read TGTGCCAGCAGCTTGGACGGGCTAGCGCGCGCCAATGAGCAGTTCTTC.

This clone occurred many times. The chain employs TRBV9 and TRBJ2-7; the D gene is possibly TRBD2 (6 bases). The V gene lost 4 bases and the J gene lost 2 bases, with 13 bases spanning the gap. The CDR3 consists of 14 residues. Germline lookup yields CDR1 SGDLS and CDR2 YYNGEE. The CDR3 reads CASSSRDFTYEQYF. The DNA for the CDR3 is TGTGCCAGCAGCTCCCGGGACTTTACCTACGAGCAGTACTTC.

This clone appeared once. The rearrangement uses TRBV5-6 and TRBJ1-2; perhaps TRBD1 as D (6 bases). The V and J ends lost 4 bases and 3 bases respectively, with 10 bases between them. The germline V gene encodes CDR1 SGHDT and CDR2 YYEEEE. The CDR3 runs 13 residues. CDR3: CASSRDTHYGYTF. The CDR3 bases are TGTGCCAGCAGCCGGGACACCCACTATGGCTACACCTTC.

The sample holds one count of this clone. The V gene is TRBV5-6, the J gene TRBJ1-1, with D tentatively TRBD1 (6 bases). The CDR3 spans 16 residues. Germline CDR1 is SGHDT and CDR2 is YYEEEE. V lost 0 bases, J lost 2 bases, and 14 bases lay in between. CDR3 protein: CASSLVVRGLNTEAFF. The DNA for the CDR3 is TGTGCCAGCAGCTTGGTGGTTAGGGGGTTAAACACTGAAGCTTTCTTT. The full variable domain, with the rest looked up from reference TRBV5-6 and TRBJ1-1, is DAGVTQSPTHLIKTRGQQVTLRCSPKSGHDTVSWYQQALGQGPQFIFQYYEEEERQRGNFPDRFSGHQFPNYSSELNVNALLLGDSALYLCASSLVVRGLNTEAFFGQGTRLTVV.

This sequence joins TRBV30 and TRBJ1-2, with a tentative D call TRBD1 (5 bases). The CDR3 contains 14 residues. Germline V gives CDR1 GTSNPN, CDR2 SVGIG (reference sequence). Deletions cut 3 bases from V and 3 bases from J, with 14 bases between. CDR3 protein: CAWRVQGIHYGYTF. Written as DNA, the CDR3 is TGTGCCTGGAGAGTCCAGGGAATTCACTATGGCTACACCTTC.

V is TRBV15 and J is TRBJ2-1; 7 nucleotides align to TRBD2. The V gene's germline CDR1 is LNHNV and CDR2 YYDKDF (reference sequence). CDR3 size: 17 residues. V trimming: 0 bases; J trimming: 4 bases; junction bases outside the gene matches: 9. The CDR3 spells CATSRDHRTSRYNEQFF. The CDR3 nucleotides are TGTGCCACCAGCAGAGATCACCGGACTAGTAGGTACAATGAGCAGTTCTTC.

This clone has more than one count but fewer than ten. The V and J genes are TRBV30 and TRBJ2-7; 10 bases are a match to TRBD2. V lost 7 bases to trimming and J lost 1 base; unmatched junction nucleotides: 4. Germline V lookup: CDR1 GTSNPN, CDR2 SVGIG (reference sequence). There are 13 residues in the CDR3. CDR3 nucleotides: TGTGCCTTGAAAGCGGGAGGGTCCTACGAGCAGTACTTC. As protein: CALKAGGSYEQYF.

The V and J genes are TRBV5-8 and TRBJ2-4; the D gene is possibly TRBD2 (5 bases). The CDR3 extends over 15 amino acids. The V end lost 0 bases, the J end lost 3 bases, and 10 bases lay between the germline ends. CDR1 is SGHTS, CDR2 YDEGEE, per germline. The CDR3 DNA sequence: TGTGCCAGCAGCTTGGCCGAGGGAGTCAAAAACATTCAGTACTTC. Amino acid sequence: CASSLAEGVKNIQYF.

The chain recombines TRBV9 with TRBJ2-3, with a weak D call TRBD2 (6 bases). CDR1 SGDLS and CDR2 YYNGEE come from the germline V gene. The CDR3 runs 14 residues. Trimming took 3 bases from V and 1 from J, leaving 9 bases between them. CDR3: CASSDERGTDTQYF. The CDR3 DNA reads as TGTGCCAGCAGCGACGAGCGGGGCACAGATACGCAGTATTTT.